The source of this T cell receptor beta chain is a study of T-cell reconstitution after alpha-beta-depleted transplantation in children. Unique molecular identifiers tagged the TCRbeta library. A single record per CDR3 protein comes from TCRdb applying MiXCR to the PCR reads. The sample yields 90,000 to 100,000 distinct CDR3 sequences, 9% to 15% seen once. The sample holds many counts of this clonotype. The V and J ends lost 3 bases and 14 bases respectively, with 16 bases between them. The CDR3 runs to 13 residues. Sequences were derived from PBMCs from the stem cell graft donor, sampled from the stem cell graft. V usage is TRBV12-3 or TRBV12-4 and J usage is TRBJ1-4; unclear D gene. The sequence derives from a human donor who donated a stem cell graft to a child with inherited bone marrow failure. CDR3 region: CASSFGRLYLLFF. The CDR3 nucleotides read TGTGCCAGCAGTTTCGGGCGACTATACCTCCTGTTTTTT.